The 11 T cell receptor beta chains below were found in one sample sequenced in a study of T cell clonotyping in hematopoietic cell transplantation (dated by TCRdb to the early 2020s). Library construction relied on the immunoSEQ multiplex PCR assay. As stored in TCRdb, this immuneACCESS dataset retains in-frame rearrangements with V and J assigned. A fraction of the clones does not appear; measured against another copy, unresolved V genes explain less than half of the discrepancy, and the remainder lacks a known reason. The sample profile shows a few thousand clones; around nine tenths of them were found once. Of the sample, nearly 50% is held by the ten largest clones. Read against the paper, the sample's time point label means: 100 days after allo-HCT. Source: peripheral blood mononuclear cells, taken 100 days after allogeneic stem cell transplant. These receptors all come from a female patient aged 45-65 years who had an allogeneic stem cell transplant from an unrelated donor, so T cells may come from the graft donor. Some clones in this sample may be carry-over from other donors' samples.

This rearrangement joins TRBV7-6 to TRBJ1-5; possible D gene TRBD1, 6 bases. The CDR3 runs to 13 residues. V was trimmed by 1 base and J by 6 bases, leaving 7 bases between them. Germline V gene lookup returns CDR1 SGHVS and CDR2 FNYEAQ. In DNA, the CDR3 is TGTGCCAGCAGCTTAGTACAGGGTCAGCCCCAGCATTTT. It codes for CASSLVQGQPQHF.

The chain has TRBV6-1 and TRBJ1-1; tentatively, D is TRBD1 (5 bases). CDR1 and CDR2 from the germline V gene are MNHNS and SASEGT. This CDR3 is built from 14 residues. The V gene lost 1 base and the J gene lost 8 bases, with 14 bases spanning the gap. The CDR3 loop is CASSEVEGRGEAFF. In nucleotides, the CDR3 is TGTGCCAGCAGTGAAGTTGAGGGGAGGGGCGAAGCTTTCTTT.

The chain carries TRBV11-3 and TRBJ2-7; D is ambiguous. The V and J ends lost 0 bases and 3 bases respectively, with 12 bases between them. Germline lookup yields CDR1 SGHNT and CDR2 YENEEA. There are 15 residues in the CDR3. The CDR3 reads CASSLDLGTHYEQYF. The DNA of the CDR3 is TGTGCCAGCAGCTTAGATTTGGGAACCCACTACGAGCAGTACTTC.

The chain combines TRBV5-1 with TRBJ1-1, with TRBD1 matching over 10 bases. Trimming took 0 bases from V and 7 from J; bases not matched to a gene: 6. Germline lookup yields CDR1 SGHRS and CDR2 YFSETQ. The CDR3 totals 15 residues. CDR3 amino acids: CASSLVGDRGNEAFF. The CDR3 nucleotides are TGCGCCAGCAGCTTGGTTGGGGACAGGGGTAATGAAGCTTTCTTT.

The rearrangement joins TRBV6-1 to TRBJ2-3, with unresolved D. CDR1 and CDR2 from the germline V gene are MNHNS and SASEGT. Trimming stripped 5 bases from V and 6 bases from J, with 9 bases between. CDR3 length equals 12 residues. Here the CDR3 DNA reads TGTGCCAGCAGTCCCGGGTGGGATACGCAGTATTTT. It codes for CASSPGWDTQYF.

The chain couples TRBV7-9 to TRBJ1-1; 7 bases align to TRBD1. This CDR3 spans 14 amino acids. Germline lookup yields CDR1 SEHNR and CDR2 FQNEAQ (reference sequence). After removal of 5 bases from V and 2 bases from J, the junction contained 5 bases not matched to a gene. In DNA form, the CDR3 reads TGTGCCAGCAGCGCATACAGGGGTAACACTGAAGCTTTCTTT. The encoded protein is CASSAYRGNTEAFF. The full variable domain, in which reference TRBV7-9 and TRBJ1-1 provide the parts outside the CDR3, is DTGVSQNPRHKITKRGQNVTFRCDPISEHNRLYWYRQTLGQGPEFLTYFQNEAQLEKSRLLSDRFSAERPKGSFSTLEIQRTEQGDSAMYLCASSAYRGNTEAFFGQGTRLTVV.

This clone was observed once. The CDR3 nucleotides are TGTGCCAGCGGGGACAGATACAATCAGCCCCAGCATTTT. The encoded protein is CASGDRYNQPQHF. The chain employs TRBV2 and TRBJ1-5; 7 nucleotides match TRBD1. This CDR3 is 13 amino acids long. Unmatched junction bases numbered 4, after V lost 8 bases and J lost 3 bases. The germline gives CDR1 SNHLY, CDR2 FYNNEI.

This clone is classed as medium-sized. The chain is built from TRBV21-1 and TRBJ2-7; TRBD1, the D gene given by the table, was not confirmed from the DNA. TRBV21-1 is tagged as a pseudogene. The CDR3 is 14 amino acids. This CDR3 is CASSNRTVDYEQYF. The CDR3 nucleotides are TGTGCCAGCAGCAACCGGACAGTCGACTACGAGCAGTACTTC.

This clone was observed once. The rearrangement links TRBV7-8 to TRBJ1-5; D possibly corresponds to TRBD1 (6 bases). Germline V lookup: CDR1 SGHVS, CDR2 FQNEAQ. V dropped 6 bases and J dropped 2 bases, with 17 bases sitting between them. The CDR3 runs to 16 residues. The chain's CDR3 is CASSFQVGAGNQPQHF. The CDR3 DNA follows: TGTGCCAGCAGTTTTCAAGTGGGGGCTGGCAATCAGCCCCAGCATTTT.

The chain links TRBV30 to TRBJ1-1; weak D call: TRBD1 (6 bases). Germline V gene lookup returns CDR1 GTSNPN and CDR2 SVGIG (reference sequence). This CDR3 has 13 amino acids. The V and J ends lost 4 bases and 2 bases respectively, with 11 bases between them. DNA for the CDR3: TGTGCCTGGATCCAGGGGTTTAACACTGAAGCTTTCTTT. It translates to CAWIQGFNTEAFF.

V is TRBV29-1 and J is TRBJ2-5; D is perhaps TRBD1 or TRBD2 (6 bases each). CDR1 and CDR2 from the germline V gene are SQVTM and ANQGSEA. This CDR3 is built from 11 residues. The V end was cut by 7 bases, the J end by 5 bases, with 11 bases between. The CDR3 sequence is CSGRGRETQYF. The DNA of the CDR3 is TGCAGCGGGAGGGGGAGGGAGACCCAGTACTTC.